Shown below are 17 T cell receptor beta chains from a single sample sequenced in a study of T cells in Graves' hyperthyroidism and ophthalmopathy. RNA transcripts were the template for amplifying TCR beta CDR3 regions. The HTBI set primed first-round TCR CDR3 RT-PCR. Via MiXCR, TCRdb re-called the multiplex PCR reads, giving one row per CDR3 protein. In the table there are 300,000 to 400,000 distinct CDR3 sequences, 15% to 20% of which are singletons. Sequenced material: blood. The receptor set was obtained from a man between 18 and 29 years old with Graves' ophthalmopathy.

Ten or more counts support this clonotype. The rearrangement links TRBV3-1 to TRBJ2-7, with unresolved D. CDR1 is LGHDT, CDR2 YNNKEL, per germline (reference sequence). Trimming removed 5 bases at V and 4 bases at J, with 6 bases between. The length of the CDR3 is 11 residues. The CDR3 spells CASSFRYEQYF. The CDR3 DNA reads TGTGCCAGCAGCTTTCGGTACGAGCAGTACTTC.

The sample holds many counts of this clonotype. The chain links TRBV12-3 or TRBV12-4 to TRBJ1-3, with D perhaps TRBD1 (6 bases). Trimming stripped 5 bases from V and 0 bases from J, with 14 bases between. The CDR3 contains 16 residues. The CDR3 spells CASSRAGTNSGNTIYF. The DNA for the CDR3 is TGTGCCAGCAGTCGCGCCGGGACAAACTCTGGAAACACCATATATTTT.

The CDR3 loop is CASSVGRRRSGYTF. The CDR3 DNA reads TGTGCCAGCAGCGTAGGTCGCAGACGATCTGGCTACACCTTC. The chain links TRBV9 to TRBJ1-2; the D is unclear. Germline V gene data show CDR1 as SGDLS and CDR2 as YYNGEE. The CDR3 loop spans 14 amino acids. V shed 0 bases and J shed 7 bases, with 13 bases lying between them.

This sequence joins TRBV19 and TRBJ2-1; 14 bases fit TRBD2. This CDR3 is 17 amino acids long. The germline CDR1 and CDR2 sequences are LNHDA and SQIVND (reference sequence). Unmatched junction bases numbered 10, after V lost 3 bases and J lost 9 bases. In nucleotides, the CDR3 is TGTGCCAGTAGTATCCGGACTAGCGGGGGGCTTACGGGTGAGCAGTTCTTC. This encodes CASSIRTSGGLTGEQFF.

The chain links TRBV28 to TRBJ2-1; perhaps TRBD2 as D (5 bases). Trimming removed 2 bases from V and 7 bases from J, with 9 bases in between. CDR1 and CDR2 (germline): MDHEN, SYDVKM. This CDR3 comprises 13 residues. The DNA of the CDR3 is TGTGCCAGCAGTTTAAGCCGGGAAAATGAGCAGTTCTTC. This gives the protein CASSLSRENEQFF.

Only a few counts were recorded for this clonotype. This rearrangement joins TRBV15 to TRBJ1-1, with a tentative D call TRBD1 (5 bases). Trimming took off 1 base at V and 6 bases at J, with 9 bases between the two ends. This CDR3 is 13 amino acids long. Germline CDR1 is LNHNV and CDR2 is YYDKDF (reference sequence). This chain's CDR3 is CATSRAGGAEAFF. The CDR3 region has the DNA TGTGCCACCAGCAGAGCTGGGGGGGCTGAAGCTTTCTTT.

Many counts were recorded for this clonotype. The chain has TRBV15 and TRBJ1-4; TRBD1 matches at 7 bases. V dropped 4 bases and J dropped 7; count of bases not matched to a gene: 6. Germline CDR1 LNHNV, CDR2 YYDKDF (reference sequence). This CDR3 has 14 amino acids. The CDR3 here is CATSNRQGGEKLFF. In DNA, the CDR3 is TGTGCCACCAGCAACCGACAGGGAGGTGAAAAACTGTTTTTT.

This clonotype was seen a few times. The gene calls are TRBV5-8 and TRBJ2-1; 13 bases map to TRBD2. In germline, CDR1 is SGHTS, CDR2 YDEGEE. The CDR3 loop spans 16 amino acids. The V gene end was trimmed by 3 bases and the J gene end by 4 bases; junction bases not matched to a gene: 4. CDR3 sequence reads: CASSSKTSGGYNEQFF. The CDR3 DNA is TGTGCCAGCAGCTCAAAGACTAGCGGGGGGTACAATGAGCAGTTCTTC.

The CDR3 loop reads CASSEHGGGGNYNEQFF. CDR3 bases: TGCGCCAGCAGTGAGCACGGAGGTGGGGGGAATTACAATGAGCAGTTCTTC. V is TRBV10-1 and J is TRBJ2-1, with a tentative D call TRBD2 (6 bases). The CDR3 consists of 17 residues. Trimming left V 2 bases short and J 4 bases short, with 18 bases between. In germline, CDR1 is WNHNN, CDR2 SYGVQD (reference sequence).

This clonotype was recorded a few times. The V and J genes are TRBV20-1 and TRBJ2-3; D unresolved. Trimming stripped 0 bases from V and 2 bases from J, with 12 bases between. The CDR3 is 15 residues long. CDR1 and CDR2 (germline): DFQATT, SNEGSKA (reference sequence). CDR3 sequence: CSARDSRSNTDTQYF. For the CDR3, the DNA is TGCAGTGCTAGAGATTCCCGCTCAAACACAGATACGCAGTATTTT.

With regard to this clonotype: Since a much larger clone is just one base distant, this may be a read error. This chain uses TRBV7-3 with TRBJ2-3, with 15 bases aligning to TRBD2. The CDR3 sequence is 19 residues long. The germline CDR1 and CDR2 sequences are SGHTA and FQGTGA. The CDR3 here is CASSSGLAGGETSTDAQYF. In DNA, the CDR3 is TGTGCCAGCAGCTCGGGACTAGCGGGGGGCGAAACTAGCACAGATGCGCAGTATTTT. The variable domain in full, with the rest retrieved from reference TRBV7-3 and TRBJ2-3, is GAGVSQTPSNKVTEKGKYVELRCDPISGHTALYWYRQSLGQGPEFLIYFQGTGAADDSGLPNDRFFAVRPEGSVSTLKIQRTERGDSAVYLCASSSGLAGGETSTDAQYFGPGTRLTVL.

The chain uses TRBV29-1 and TRBJ2-7, with TRBD2 identical over 11 bases. The junction had 15 bases not matched to a gene; V was cut back by 1 base and J by 1 base. Germline CDR1 SQVTM, CDR2 ANQGSEA. This CDR3 is built from 19 residues. DNA for the CDR3: TGCAGCGTTGAAGCCCCCCTAGCGGGGGGCGTTTTCGGATCCTACGAGCAGTACTTC. This sequence encodes CSVEAPLAGGVFGSYEQYF.

This clonotype came up a few times. The chain joins TRBV9 to TRBJ1-3; D gene ambiguous. CDR3 length: 20 amino acids. The germline V gene encodes CDR1 SGDLS and CDR2 YYNGEE. V was cut by 3 bases and J by 0 bases, with 25 bases left in between. The CDR3 DNA reads as TGTGCCAGCAGCGACCCGCAGATCCACTTGGCCACCTACTCTGGAAACACCATATATTTT. Translating it yields CASSDPQIHLATYSGNTIYF.

The chain joins TRBV7-8 to TRBJ2-2; D tentatively fits TRBD1 or TRBD2 (5 bases each). This CDR3 has 16 amino acids. The ends were cut back, 0 bases at V and 0 bases at J, with 8 bases in the middle. Germline CDR1 reads SGHVS; CDR2 reads FQNEAQ. The CDR3 region is CASSLAGAANTGELFF. In DNA form, the CDR3 reads TGTGCCAGCAGCTTAGCCGGGGCGGCGAACACCGGGGAGCTGTTTTTT.

The table lists this clonotype with a few counts. The rearrangement joins TRBV10-2 to TRBJ1-1, with 7 positions matching TRBD1. The CDR3 has 13 amino acids. Germline CDR1 WSHSY, CDR2 SAAADI. With 7 bases clipped from V and 3 bases from J, the junction kept 5 bases outside the gene matches. The CDR3: CASNKQGDTEAFF. Written as DNA, the CDR3 is TGCGCCAGCAATAAGCAGGGGGACACTGAAGCTTTCTTT.

Ten or more counts support this clonotype. The V call is TRBV28, the J call TRBJ1-4; D remains ambiguous. V shed 1 base and J shed 8 bases, with 14 bases lying between them. The length of the CDR3 is 15 residues. Germline V lookup: CDR1 MDHEN, CDR2 SYDVKM. CDR3 in amino acids: CASSLYRGAWEKLFF. CDR3 nucleotides: TGTGCCAGCAGTTTATACCGCGGCGCATGGGAAAAACTGTTTTTT. Based on the CDR3 plus reference TRBV28 and TRBJ1-4, the full variable domain is DVKVTQSSRYLVKRTGEKVFLECVQDMDHENMFWYRQDPGLGLRLIYFSYDVKMKEKGDIPEGYSVSREKKERFSLILESASTNQTSMYLCASSLYRGAWEKLFFGSGTQLSVL.

CDR3 in amino acids: CASTENSYSNQPQHF. CDR3 nucleotide sequence: TGTGCCAGCACCGAAAATTCCTATAGCAATCAGCCCCAGCATTTT. This chain joins TRBV2 and TRBJ1-5; D remains ambiguous. The CDR3 contains 15 residues. Germline CDR1 is SNHLY and CDR2 is FYNNEI. V gave up 7 bases and J gave up 0 bases, with 13 bases separating them.